The 28 T cell receptor beta chains below come from one sample, sequenced in a study of blood T cell repertoires in COVID-19. The repertoire was sequenced with immunoSEQ multiplex PCR; TCRdb's copy has only in-frame clones and lacks some. Of around 120,000 clones in the sample, 85% to 90% were seen once. Sequenced input: peripheral blood. These receptors were collected from a woman of 80 years or more with acute or convalescent COVID-19.

The chain uses TRBV4-2 and TRBJ2-7, with D perhaps TRBD2 (6 bases). The CDR3 loop spans 14 amino acids. V lost 3 bases to trimming and J lost 3 bases, with 12 bases between them. Germline V lookup: CDR1 LGHNA, CDR2 YNFKEQ. The CDR3 reads CASSQERDFYEQYF. Written as DNA, the CDR3 is TGTGCCAGCAGCCAGGAAAGGGACTTCTACGAGCAGTACTTC.

The V call is TRBV10-3, the J call TRBJ1-2; TRBD1 aligns across 9 bases. The V gene end was trimmed by 2 bases and the J gene end by 2 bases; junction bases not matched to a gene: 0. The CDR3 has 14 amino acids. In germline, CDR1 is ENHRY, CDR2 SYGVKD. The CDR3 sequence is CAISEGQGNYGYTF. For the CDR3, the DNA is TGTGCCATCAGTGAGGGACAGGGGAACTATGGCTACACCTTC.

Here the CDR3 reads CASSYSLQGNTEAFF. The CDR3 DNA reads TGTGCCAGCAGTTACTCGCTTCAGGGCAACACTGAAGCTTTCTTT. This chain uses TRBV6-5 with TRBJ1-1, with D perhaps TRBD1 (5 bases). From germline, CDR1 is MNHEY and CDR2 SVGAGI. The CDR3 covers 15 residues. The germline V and J ends were trimmed by 0 bases and 2 bases, with 10 bases remaining between them.

The table lists this clone with a count of one. The V gene is TRBV27, the J gene TRBJ1-5; weak D call: TRBD1 (5 bases). CDR3 size: 11 residues. Germline CDR1 and CDR2: MNHEY and SMNVEV (reference sequence). The V gene lost 8 bases and the J gene lost 5 bases, with 7 bases spanning the gap. The CDR3 reads CASGTYQPQHF. The CDR3, as DNA: TGTGCCAGCGGGACTTATCAGCCCCAGCATTTT.

This sequence joins TRBV18 and TRBJ1-3; 8 bases line up with TRBD1. Germline V CDR1 and CDR2: KGHSH, LQKENI. V gave up 1 base and J gave up 3 bases; unmatched junction bases: 5. The CDR3 runs 16 residues. In DNA form, the CDR3 reads TGTGCCAGCTCACCACAACCGGGGACAGGTGGAAACACCATATATTTT. Encoded protein: CASSPQPGTGGNTIYF.

This chain links TRBV7-9 with TRBJ2-3; tentatively, D is TRBD1 (6 bases). The CDR3 runs to 15 residues. Trimming stripped 0 bases from V and 1 base from J, with 8 bases between. Germline V CDR1 and CDR2: SEHNR, FQNEAQ (reference sequence). The CDR3 reads CASSLAGARTDTQYF. As DNA, the CDR3 is TGTGCCAGCAGCTTAGCGGGGGCGCGCACAGATACGCAGTATTTT.

This chain links TRBV2 with TRBJ1-1; 9 bases are shared with TRBD1. The CDR3 spans 14 residues. From germline, CDR1 is SNHLY and CDR2 FYNNEI. V lost 7 bases to trimming and J lost 5 bases; unmatched junction nucleotides: 8. The CDR3 DNA reads TGTGCCAGCATCGAACAGGGGGCCGGGACTGAAGCTTTCTTT. As protein: CASIEQGAGTEAFF.

V and J are TRBV2 and TRBJ2-5; TRBD2 is a possible D gene (7 bases). Germline assignment: CDR1 SNHLY and CDR2 FYNNEI. This CDR3 spans 14 amino acids. Trimming took off 5 bases at V and 3 bases at J, with 13 bases between the two ends. The CDR3 region is CASSWQGREETQYF. CDR3 coding DNA: TGTGCCAGCAGTTGGCAGGGGAGGGAAGAGACCCAGTACTTC.

The chain has TRBV15 and TRBJ1-2, with 7 bases that match TRBD1. The CDR3 length is 12 residues. V dropped 3 bases and J dropped 7; count of bases not matched to a gene: 2. CDR1 LNHNV and CDR2 YYDKDF come from the germline V gene (reference sequence). Written as DNA, the CDR3 is TGTGCCACCAGCAGGACAGGGAGTGGCTACACCTTC. Protein: CATSRTGSGYTF.

This chain joins TRBV10-3 and TRBJ1-6; 8 positions match TRBD1. J was trimmed by 5 bases and V by 7 bases; bases with no gene match: 1. The CDR3 extends over 13 amino acids. In germline, CDR1 is ENHRY, CDR2 SYGVKD. CDR3 in DNA: TGTGCCATCAACAGGGGGGATAATTCACCCCTCCACTTT. This codes for CAINRGDNSPLHF.

This chain links TRBV12-3 or TRBV12-4 with TRBJ1-2; 10 bases line up with TRBD1. V lost 7 bases to trimming and J lost 6 bases; unmatched junction nucleotides: 5. The CDR3 consists of 13 residues. DNA of the CDR3: TGTGCCAGCAAGCAGGGGACAGGGGATGGCTACACCTTC. It is translated as CASKQGTGDGYTF.

This rearrangement joins TRBV27 to TRBJ2-3; D gene unclear. CDR3 length: 16 residues. V gave up 0 bases and J gave up 1 base, with 11 bases separating them. Per germline, CDR1 MNHEY and CDR2 SMNVEV (reference sequence). CDR3 loop: CASSLSPGSGTDTQYF. The CDR3 DNA reads TGTGCCAGCAGTTTATCCCCCGGTTCGGGCACAGATACGCAGTATTTT.

The chain links TRBV9 to TRBJ2-2; D gene ambiguous. The CDR3 totals 16 residues. Trimming removed 4 bases from V and 3 bases from J, with 16 bases in between. The germline V gene encodes CDR1 SGDLS and CDR2 YYNGEE. The CDR3 nucleotides are TGTGCCAGCAGCCCCGGGTCCCCGTTGGACACCGGGGAGCTGTTTTTT. Translating gives CASSPGSPLDTGELFF.

This clone was counted a single time. The V gene is TRBV19, the J gene TRBJ2-2; maybe TRBD1 (6 bases). CDR1 LNHDA and CDR2 SQIVND come from the germline V gene (reference sequence). CDR3 length equals 14 residues. Between the trimmed V and J ends, which lost 6 bases and 4 bases, there was a span of 12 bases. The CDR3 DNA sequence: TGTGCCAGTAGATGGGGGCTTTCCACCGGGGAGCTGTTTTTT. Translation gives CASRWGLSTGELFF. Full variable domain (missing parts from reference TRBV19 and TRBJ2-2): DGGITQSPKYLFRKEGQNVTLSCEQNLNHDAMYWYRQDPGQGLRLIYYSQIVNDFQKGDIAEGYSVSREKKESFPLTVTSAQKNPTAFYLCASRWGLSTGELFFGEGSRLTVL.

The chain joins TRBV7-2 to TRBJ1-2; D might be TRBD1 (5 bases). V was shortened by 5 bases and J by 8 bases, with 15 bases between the two germline ends. The length of the CDR3 is 13 residues. Germline V lookup: CDR1 SGHTA, CDR2 FQGNSA. CDR3 DNA: TGTGCCAGCAGCCAAGGGGCAAATGGAGGCTACACCTTC. Its translation is CASSQGANGGYTF.

J is TRBJ1-4 and V is TRBV13; the match to TRBD1 covers 7 bases. The CDR3 length is 15 residues. In germline, CDR1 is PRHDT, CDR2 FYEKMQ (reference sequence). V trimming: 5 bases; J trimming: 7 bases; junction bases outside the gene matches: 10. In DNA, the CDR3 is TGTGCCAGCAGCAAACTGGACAGGCTTGGTGAAAAACTGTTTTTT. This sequence encodes CASSKLDRLGEKLFF.

This chain joins TRBV7-2 and TRBJ2-3; D ambiguous. V was pared by 1 base and J by 1 base, with 6 bases between. The CDR3 is 14 amino acids. Germline values: CDR1 SGHTA, CDR2 FQGNSA. The DNA for the CDR3 is TGTGCCAGCAGCTTAGTCCCAGGCACAGATACGCAGTATTTT. Amino acid sequence: CASSLVPGTDTQYF.

The rearrangement joins TRBV7-9 to TRBJ1-2, with 7 bases aligning to TRBD1. Germline V lookup: CDR1 SEHNR, CDR2 FQNEAQ (reference sequence). Trimming cost V 3 bases and J 4 bases; bases outside gene matches: 8. This CDR3 region has 15 residues. The CDR3 sequence: CASSLGQGVSYGYTF. DNA of the CDR3: TGTGCCAGCAGCTTGGGGCAGGGGGTCTCCTATGGCTACACCTTC.

A single count supports this clone. This sequence joins TRBV7-9 and TRBJ1-2; the D is unclear. Per the germline V gene, CDR1 is SEHNR and CDR2 is FQNEAQ (reference sequence). The length of the CDR3 is 14 residues. V was trimmed by 1 base and J by 2 bases, leaving 8 bases between them. Written as DNA, the CDR3 is TGTGCCAGCAGCTTAGACAGTACAAACTATGGCTACACCTTC. Its translation is CASSLDSTNYGYTF.

The rearrangement uses TRBV28 and TRBJ2-7, with 7 bases aligning to TRBD1. After removal of 3 bases from V and 7 bases from J, the junction contained 12 bases not matched to a gene. Germline V gene sequence: CDR1 MDHEN, CDR2 SYDVKM. This CDR3 region has 15 residues. The CDR3, as DNA: TGTGCCAGCAGTTTCCCCTCGACAGGGATTGAAGAGCAGTACTTC. This encodes CASSFPSTGIEEQYF.

The chain employs TRBV27 and TRBJ2-5; D is ambiguous. V dropped 4 bases and J dropped 0 bases, with 6 bases sitting between them. The CDR3 consists of 13 residues. In germline, CDR1 is MNHEY, CDR2 SMNVEV (reference sequence). The CDR3 DNA reads TGTGCCAGCAGTTCGCGGTACCAAGAGACCCAGTACTTC. Residues: CASSSRYQETQYF.

In its sample, this clone was seen a few times. The V call is TRBV7-9, the J call TRBJ2-3, with D possibly TRBD2 on 5 matching bases. The CDR3 sequence is 16 residues long. The germline V gene has CDR1 SEHNR and CDR2 FQNEAQ (reference sequence). Trimming shortened V by 4 bases and J by 2 bases, and 16 bases separated the two germline ends. CDR3 sequence (DNA): TGTGCCAGCAGCTACCAGAGGGTGGCCCTCACAGATACGCAGTATTTT. As protein: CASSYQRVALTDTQYF.

This sequence joins TRBV6-2 or TRBV6-3 and TRBJ1-5; D is perhaps TRBD1 (6 bases). The length of the CDR3 is 15 residues. V lost 6 bases and J lost 0, with 12 bases in between. Germline CDR1 MNHEY, CDR2 SVGEGT. CDR3 in amino acids: CASSLYRDSNQPQHF. The CDR3 region has the DNA TGTGCCAGCAGCCTTTACAGGGATAGCAATCAGCCCCAGCATTTT.

The CDR3 sequence: CATSDLGGRGITGELFF. The CDR3, as DNA: TGTGCCACCAGTGATCTAGGGGGCAGGGGCATTACCGGGGAGCTGTTTTTT. This sequence joins TRBV24-1 and TRBJ2-2, with 7 bases aligning to TRBD1. Germline assignment: CDR1 KGHDR and CDR2 SFDVKD. The V gene end was trimmed by 3 bases and the J gene end by 5 bases; junction bases not matched to a gene: 11. This CDR3 has 17 amino acids.

This chain connects TRBV7-2 to TRBJ2-7; D is uncertain. The CDR3 runs 12 residues. Germline CDR1 and CDR2: SGHTA and FQGNSA. V dropped 7 bases and J dropped 3 bases, with 10 bases sitting between them. The CDR3 bases are TGTGCCAGCAATTACGGCGGCTACGAGCAGTACTTC. Protein sequence: CASNYGGYEQYF.

The J gene is TRBJ2-3, the V gene TRBV19, with D perhaps TRBD1 (5 bases). The germline V gene encodes CDR1 LNHDA and CDR2 SQIVND (reference sequence). The V and J ends lost 5 bases and 4 bases respectively, with 13 bases between them. The CDR3 sequence is 14 residues long. The CDR3 bases are TGTGCCAGTAGTCCCAGCCAGGGCGCAGATACGCAGTATTTT. Protein sequence: CASSPSQGADTQYF.

The rearrangement links TRBV2 to TRBJ2-7; perhaps TRBD2 as D (6 bases). This CDR3 region has 15 residues. Germline assignment: CDR1 SNHLY and CDR2 FYNNEI. Trimming pared 4 bases from V and 1 base from J, leaving 14 bases between. In nucleotides, the CDR3 is TGTGCCAGCAGTGCTGACAGCGGGCCTTCCTACGAGCAGTACTTC. Protein: CASSADSGPSYEQYF.

This chain uses TRBV10-3 with TRBJ1-3; D unclear. This CDR3 has 14 residues. Germline CDR1 reads ENHRY; CDR2 reads SYGVKD. With 4 bases removed from V and 0 bases from J, the gap between germline ends came to 7 bases. DNA for the CDR3: TGTGCCATCAGTGCAGGAAACTCTGGAAACACCATATATTTT. It yields the protein CAISAGNSGNTIYF.